This T cell receptor (beta chain) stems from a study of CD8+ T cells in alopecia areata. Study details: After 6 to 18 months of tofacitinib, follow-up continued 6 months off drug. Findings and limits, study-wide: Scalp clonality, along with expanded CD8+ clones among the top 100, was significantly decreased by tofacitinib. Greater clonality was observed in lesional scalp samples, especially alopecia totalis/universalis, versus normal scalp.

cDNA prepared by RNA extraction and subsequent reverse transcription served as the template for sequencing. TCRdb's table, derived via immunoSEQ multiplex PCR, lists solely in-frame clones and lacks some. Here the sample spans about 220,000 clones, less than 75% being singletons. In regard to this clone: Its target is not known.

Regarding treatment: oral pan-JAK inhibitor, 5-10 mg twice daily. The starting material was CD4+ T cells sorted from blood, obtained at week 4, from a patient treated with tofacitinib. The TCR comes from a human donor with alopecia areata.

The CDR3 DNA sequence: TGTGCCAGCGCTAGACAGGGAAGCCGCTACGAGCAGTACTTC. Translating it yields CASARQGSRYEQYF. The chain recombines TRBV25-1 with TRBJ2-7; TRBD1 agrees at 7 bases. The CDR3 has 14 amino acids. The germline V gene encodes CDR1 MGHDK and CDR2 SYGVNS. The V segment lost 8 bases and the J segment 3 bases; nucleotides outside the gene matches: 10.